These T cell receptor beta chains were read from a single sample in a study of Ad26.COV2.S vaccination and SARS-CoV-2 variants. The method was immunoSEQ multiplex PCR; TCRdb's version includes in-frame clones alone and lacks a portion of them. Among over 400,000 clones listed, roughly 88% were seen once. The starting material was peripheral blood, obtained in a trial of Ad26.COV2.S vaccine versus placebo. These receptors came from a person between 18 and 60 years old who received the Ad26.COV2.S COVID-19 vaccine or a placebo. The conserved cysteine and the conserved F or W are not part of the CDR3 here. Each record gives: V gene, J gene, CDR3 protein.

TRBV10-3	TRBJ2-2	AISESKKGTVLRAGELF
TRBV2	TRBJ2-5	ASRRTGGQETQY
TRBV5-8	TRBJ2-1	ASSLDRGLHNEQF
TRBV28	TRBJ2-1	ASTDREGEQF
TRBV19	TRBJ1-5	ASSLTGGSQPQH
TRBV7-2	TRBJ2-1	ASSLTSLGYNEQF
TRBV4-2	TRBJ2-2	ASSQEYGLGQGIPSGELF
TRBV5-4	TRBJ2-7	ASSLGGTPYEQY
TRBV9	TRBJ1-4	ASSVGAGANEKLF
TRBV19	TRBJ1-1	ASSYPDTEAF
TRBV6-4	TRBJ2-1	ASQPSGTSTYNEQF
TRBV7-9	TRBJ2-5	ASSSRQGRETQY
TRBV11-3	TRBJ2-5	ASSLGTGGQETQY
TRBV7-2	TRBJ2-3	ASSQSLQGIDTQY
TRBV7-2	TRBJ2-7	ASSLVRGDEQY
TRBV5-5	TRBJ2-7	ASRTVTSYEQY
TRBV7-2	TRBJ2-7	ASSGPGGPVEQY
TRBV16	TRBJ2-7	ASSPTRVSYEQY
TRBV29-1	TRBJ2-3	SPRDAGDTQY
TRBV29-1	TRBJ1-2	SVGSPDQAYQGGYT
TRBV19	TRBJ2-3	ASSIVTTDTQY
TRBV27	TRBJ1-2	ASSFTLTSGRVLYT
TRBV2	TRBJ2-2	ASRGGPPSTGELF